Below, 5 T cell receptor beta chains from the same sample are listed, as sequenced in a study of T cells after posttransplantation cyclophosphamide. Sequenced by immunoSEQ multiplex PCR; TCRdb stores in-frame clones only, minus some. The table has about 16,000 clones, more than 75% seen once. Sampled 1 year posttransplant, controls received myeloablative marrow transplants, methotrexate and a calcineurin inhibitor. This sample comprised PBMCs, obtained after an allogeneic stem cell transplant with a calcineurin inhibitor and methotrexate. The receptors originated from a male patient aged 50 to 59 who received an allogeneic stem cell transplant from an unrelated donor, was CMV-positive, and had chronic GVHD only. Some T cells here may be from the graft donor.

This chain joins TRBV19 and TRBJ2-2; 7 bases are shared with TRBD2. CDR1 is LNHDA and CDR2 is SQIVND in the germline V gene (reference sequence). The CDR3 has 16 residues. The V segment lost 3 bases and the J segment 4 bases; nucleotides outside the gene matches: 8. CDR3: CASSIPGREGTGELFF. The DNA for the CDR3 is TGTGCCAGTAGTATCCCGGGGAGGGAGGGCACCGGGGAGCTGTTTTTT.

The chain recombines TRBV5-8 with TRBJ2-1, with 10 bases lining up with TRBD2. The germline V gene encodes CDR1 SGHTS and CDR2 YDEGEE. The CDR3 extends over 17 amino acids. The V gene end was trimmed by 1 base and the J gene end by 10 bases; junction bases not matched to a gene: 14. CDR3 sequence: CASSLTPGTSAKGEQFF. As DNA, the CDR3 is TGTGCCAGCAGCTTGACCCCCGGGACTAGCGCCAAAGGGGAGCAGTTCTTC.

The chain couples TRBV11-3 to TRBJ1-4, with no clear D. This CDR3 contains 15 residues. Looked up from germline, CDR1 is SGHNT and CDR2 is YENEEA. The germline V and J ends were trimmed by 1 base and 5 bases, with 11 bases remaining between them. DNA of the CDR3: TGTGCCAGCAGCTTAGGACAAGTCACAAATGAAAAACTGTTTTTT. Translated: CASSLGQVTNEKLFF.

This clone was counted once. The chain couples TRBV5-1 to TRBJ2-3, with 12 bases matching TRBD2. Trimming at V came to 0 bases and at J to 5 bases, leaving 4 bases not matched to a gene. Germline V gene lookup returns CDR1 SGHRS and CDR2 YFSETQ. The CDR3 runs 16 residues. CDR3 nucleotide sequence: TGCGCCAGCAGCTTGGCTAGCGGGGGGGCCGGAGATACGCAGTATTTT. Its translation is CASSLASGGAGDTQYF.

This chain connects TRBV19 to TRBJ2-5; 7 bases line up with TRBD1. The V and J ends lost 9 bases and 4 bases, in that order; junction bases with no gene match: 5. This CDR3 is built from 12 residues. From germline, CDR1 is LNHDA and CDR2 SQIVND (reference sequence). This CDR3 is CASRQGGETQYF. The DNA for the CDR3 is TGTGCCAGCCGACAGGGTGGAGAGACCCAGTACTTC.